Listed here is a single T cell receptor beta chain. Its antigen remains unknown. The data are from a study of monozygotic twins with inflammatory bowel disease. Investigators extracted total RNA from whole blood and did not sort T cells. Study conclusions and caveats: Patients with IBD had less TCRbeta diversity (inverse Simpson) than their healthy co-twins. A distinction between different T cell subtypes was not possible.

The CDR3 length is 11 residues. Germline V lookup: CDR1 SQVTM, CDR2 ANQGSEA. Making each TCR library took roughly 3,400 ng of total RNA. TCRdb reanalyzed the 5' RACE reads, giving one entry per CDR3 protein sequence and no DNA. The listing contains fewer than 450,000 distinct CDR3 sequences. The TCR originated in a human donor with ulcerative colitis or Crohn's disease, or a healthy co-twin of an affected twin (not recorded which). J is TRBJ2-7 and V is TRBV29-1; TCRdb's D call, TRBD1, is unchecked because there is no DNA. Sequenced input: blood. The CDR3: CSVGTVYEQYF.